This T cell receptor (beta chain) was identified during a study of identical twins. Study conclusions and caveats: Models predicted too little out-of-frame TCR alpha sharing in monozygotic twins. High-abundance cord blood beta clonotypes had fewer insertions; memory repertoires showed none. Researchers reported weaker excess twin sharing in beta out-of-frame sequences.

TCRdb re-derived calls from the 5' RACE reads in MiXCR, one entry per CDR3 protein. The table shows 280,000 or so distinct CDR3 sequences, with roughly 8.6% occurring only once. Germline CDR1 and CDR2: SGHAT and FQNNGV. Trimming removed 1 base from V and 8 bases from J, with 11 bases in between. This CDR3 spans 13 amino acids. A few counts support this clonotype. No antigen is known for it. This sample was also put to use in a study of yellow fever vaccine responses in identical twins.

What was sequenced was memory (CD45RO+) T cells sorted from blood. The receptor's source is a woman aged 18 to 35 in good health. The chain combines TRBV11-2 with TRBJ1-2; D is unresolved. The CDR3 sequence: CASSLVLRKGYTF. Here the CDR3 DNA reads TGTGCCAGCAGCTTAGTACTCCGCAAAGGCTACACCTTC. Full variable domain (missing parts from reference TRBV11-2 and TRBJ1-2): EAGVAQSPRYKIIEKRQSVAFWCNPISGHATLYWYQQILGQGPKLLIQFQNNGVVDDSQLPKDRFSAERLKGVDSTLKIQPAKLEDSAVYLCASSLVLRKGYTFGSGTRLTVV.